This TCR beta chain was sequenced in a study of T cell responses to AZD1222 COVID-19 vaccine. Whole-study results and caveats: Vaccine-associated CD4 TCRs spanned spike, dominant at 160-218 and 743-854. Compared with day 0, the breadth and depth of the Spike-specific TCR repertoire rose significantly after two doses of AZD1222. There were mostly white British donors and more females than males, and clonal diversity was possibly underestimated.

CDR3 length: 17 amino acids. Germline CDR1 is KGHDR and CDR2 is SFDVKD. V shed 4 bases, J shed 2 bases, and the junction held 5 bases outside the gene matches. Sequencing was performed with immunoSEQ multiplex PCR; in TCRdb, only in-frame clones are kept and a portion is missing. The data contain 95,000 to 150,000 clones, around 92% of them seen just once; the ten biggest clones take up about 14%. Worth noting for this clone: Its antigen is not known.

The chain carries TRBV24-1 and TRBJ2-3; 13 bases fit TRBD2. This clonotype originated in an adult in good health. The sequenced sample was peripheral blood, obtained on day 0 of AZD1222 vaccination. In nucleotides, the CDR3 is TGTGCCACCAGTGACCCCGGGACTAGCGGGAACACAGATACGCAGTATTTT. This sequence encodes CATSDPGTSGNTDTQYF.